The 20 T cell receptor beta chains reported below all come from one sample, sequenced in a study of blood T cell repertoires in COVID-19. Repertoires were generated with immunoSEQ multiplex PCR, while TCRdb's copy carries only in-frame clones and drops some. The table records about 160,000 clones, under 95% of them present only once. Sequencing was done on a sample of peripheral blood. These receptors all stem from a man aged 18 to 29 with acute or convalescent COVID-19.

The CDR3 nucleotides read TGTGCCACCCGAGGGACCGGGACAGGGGGTTCAGGGGGTTACAATGAGCAGTTCTTC. Translated: CATRGTGTGGSGGYNEQFF. This chain connects TRBV19 to TRBJ2-1; 11 bases match TRBD1. This CDR3 comprises 19 residues. Germline V gene data show CDR1 as LNHDA and CDR2 as SQIVND (reference sequence). With 10 bases clipped from V and 4 bases from J, the junction kept 21 bases outside the gene matches.

The rearrangement links TRBV14 to TRBJ1-1; D uncertain. This CDR3 is 16 amino acids long. Germline V CDR1 and CDR2: SGHDN, FVKESK. V was trimmed by 3 bases and J by 3 bases, leaving 17 bases between them. This CDR3 is CASSHRLSLSDTEAFF. In nucleotides, the CDR3 is TGTGCCAGCAGCCACCGACTGTCCCTCTCGGACACTGAAGCTTTCTTT.

The rearrangement joins TRBV9 to TRBJ2-3; D might be TRBD2 (6 bases). The CDR3 covers 17 residues. V lost 5 bases and J 1 base, leaving 20 bases between the germline ends. Per the germline V gene, CDR1 is SGDLS and CDR2 is YYNGEE. In DNA form, the CDR3 reads TGTGCCAGCAGTATCCGGGACCGGGGGACGGGCACAGATACGCAGTATTTT. Amino acid sequence: CASSIRDRGTGTDTQYF.

This chain connects TRBV6-6 to TRBJ1-5; no clear D. The CDR3 is 12 amino acids. The V end was cut by 10 bases, the J end by 2 bases, with 9 bases between. Germline assignment: CDR1 MNHNY and CDR2 SVGAGI (reference sequence). The CDR3 sequence is CATSQGNQPQHF. The CDR3 DNA reads as TGTGCCACCTCTCAGGGCAATCAGCCCCAGCATTTT.

The V and J genes are TRBV19 and TRBJ2-7, with 7 bases lining up with TRBD1. This CDR3 is 15 amino acids long. V was clipped by 1 base and J by 2 bases; unmatched bases: 5. In germline, CDR1 is LNHDA, CDR2 SQIVND (reference sequence). The CDR3 loop reads CASSIARDSTYEQYF. CDR3 nucleotides: TGTGCCAGTAGTATAGCTCGGGACAGCACCTACGAGCAGTACTTC.

To note about this clone: Germline and junction disagree at one end, which may indicate a read error. The V gene is TRBV5-1, the J gene TRBJ1-2; 7 bases map to TRBD1. CDR3 length: 13 residues. Germline assignment: CDR1 SGHRS and CDR2 YFSETQ. The CDR3 bases are TGCGCCAGCAACTTGGCAGGGGGCTATGGCTACACCTTC. Amino acid sequence: CASNLAGGYGYTF.

This chain joins TRBV7-7 and TRBJ1-1; TRBD1 matches 7 bases. This CDR3 contains 13 residues. Unmatched junction bases numbered 2, after V lost 6 bases and J lost 1 base. Germline CDR1 SSHAT, CDR2 FNYEAQ (reference sequence). CDR3: CASSEGANTEAFF. The CDR3 nucleotides are TGTGCCAGCAGTGAGGGGGCGAACACTGAAGCTTTCTTT.

This clone was recorded once. The rearrangement uses TRBV5-6 and TRBJ1-1; TRBD1 aligns across 8 bases. CDR3 length: 16 residues. Germline-derived CDR1 and CDR2 are SGHDT and YYEEEE. Germline trimming cut 4 bases from V and 2 bases from J; bases unmatched to any gene: 10. The CDR3 here is CASSLIIDRGNTEAFF. In DNA form, the CDR3 reads TGTGCCAGCAGCCTAATCATTGACAGGGGCAACACTGAAGCTTTCTTT. The full variable domain, in which reference TRBV5-6 and TRBJ1-1 provide the parts outside the CDR3, is DAGVTQSPTHLIKTRGQQVTLRCSPKSGHDTVSWYQQALGQGPQFIFQYYEEEERQRGNFPDRFSGHQFPNYSSELNVNALLLGDSALYLCASSLIIDRGNTEAFFGQGTRLTVV.

The chain recombines TRBV7-8 with TRBJ1-1; TRBD1 matches at 8 bases. The trim removed 1 base at V and 6 bases at J, leaving 4 bases unmatched. This CDR3 is 14 amino acids long. Germline V gene sequence: CDR1 SGHVS, CDR2 FQNEAQ. The DNA of the CDR3 is TGTGCCAGCAGCTTAGTGACAGGGGCGCCTGAAGCTTTCTTT. The encoded protein is CASSLVTGAPEAFF.

V usage is TRBV20-1 and J usage is TRBJ1-4; 7 positions agree with TRBD1. Germline CDR1 is DFQATT and CDR2 is SNEGSKA (reference sequence). The length of the CDR3 is 11 residues. Trimming took 3 bases from V and 17 from J; bases not matched to a gene: 9. The CDR3 reads CSARIRQGLFF. The DNA of the CDR3 is TGCAGTGCTAGGATAAGACAGGGACTCTTTTTT.

This clone was seen a single time. The V call is TRBV7-9, the J call TRBJ2-7; tentative D call: TRBD1 (6 bases). This CDR3 is 15 amino acids long. The V gene lost 5 bases and the J gene lost 0 bases, with 14 bases spanning the gap. Germline CDR1 and CDR2: SEHNR and FQNEAQ (reference sequence). The CDR3 DNA is TGTGCCAGCAGCCTATGGACAGTCAGCTCCTACGAGCAGTACTTC. It codes for CASSLWTVSSYEQYF.

V is TRBV7-2 and J is TRBJ2-3, with 10 bases lining up with TRBD1. The V segment lost 7 bases and the J segment 3 bases; nucleotides outside the gene matches: 7. The germline gives CDR1 SGHTA, CDR2 FQGNSA. CDR3 length equals 15 residues. The CDR3 DNA sequence: TGTGCCAGCACCCCGGACAGGGGGAAAACAGATACGCAGTATTTT. Protein: CASTPDRGKTDTQYF.

The chain links TRBV29-1 to TRBJ1-2; D perhaps matches TRBD1 (6 bases). Looked up from germline, CDR1 is SQVTM and CDR2 is ANQGSEA. This CDR3 spans 14 amino acids. The V end lost 3 bases, the J end lost 7 bases, and 18 bases lay between the germline ends. CDR3 sequence: CSVDIFGGAGGYTF. DNA of the CDR3: TGCAGCGTTGATATATTCGGGGGGGCGGGTGGCTACACCTTC.

The chain couples TRBV7-7 to TRBJ1-1; 8 bases match TRBD1. The CDR3 has 15 amino acids. The V segment lost 1 base and the J segment 4 bases; nucleotides outside the gene matches: 5. The germline gives CDR1 SSHAT, CDR2 FNYEAQ (reference sequence). The CDR3 nucleotides are TGTGCCAGCAGCTTAGTTACAGGGGGGGGCACTGAAGCTTTCTTT. As protein: CASSLVTGGGTEAFF.

This chain joins TRBV5-6 and TRBJ1-3; 7 positions match TRBD1. Germline V gene sequence: CDR1 SGHDT, CDR2 YYEEEE. V shed 2 bases, J shed 4 bases, and the junction held 3 bases outside the gene matches. This CDR3 has 14 residues. CDR3 bases: TGTGCCAGCAGCTTCGACAGGGAAGGAAACACCATATATTTT. Translated, it gives CASSFDREGNTIYF.

V gene TRBV3-1 (or the pseudogene TRBV3-2) combines with J gene TRBJ1-1; D unclear. The CDR3 spans 13 residues. Germline V gene lookup returns CDR1 LGHDT and CDR2 YNNKEL (reference sequence). V was shortened by 1 base and J by 10 bases, with 13 bases between the two germline ends. The CDR3 here is CASSQVNRAGAFF. CDR3 nucleotides: TGTGCCAGCAGCCAAGTTAACCGCGCTGGAGCTTTCTTT.

The chain joins TRBV14 to TRBJ1-1; tentative D call: TRBD1 (5 bases). The CDR3 extends over 15 amino acids. The V gene's germline CDR1 is SGHDN and CDR2 FVKESK. Trimming left V 1 base short and J 1 base short, with 10 bases between. The CDR3 region has the DNA TGTGCCAGCAGCCAAGGGACATTTGCGAACACTGAAGCTTTCTTT. Residues: CASSQGTFANTEAFF.

The rearrangement links TRBV19 to TRBJ2-7, with a weak D call TRBD2 (5 bases). Germline CDR1 LNHDA, CDR2 SQIVND (reference sequence). V dropped 3 bases and J dropped 2 bases, with 14 bases sitting between them. The CDR3 has 15 amino acids. In DNA, the CDR3 is TGTGCCAGTAGTATTCGGGGAGTGGACCCCTACGAGCAGTACTTC. Amino acid sequence: CASSIRGVDPYEQYF. The full variable domain, its missing parts supplied by reference TRBV19 and TRBJ2-7, is DGGITQSPKYLFRKEGQNVTLSCEQNLNHDAMYWYRQDPGQGLRLIYYSQIVNDFQKGDIAEGYSVSREKKESFPLTVTSAQKNPTAFYLCASSIRGVDPYEQYFGPGTRLTVT.

This rearrangement joins TRBV5-1 to TRBJ1-4; D may be TRBD1 (5 bases). The CDR3 runs to 17 residues. The V gene lost 5 bases and the J gene lost 0 bases, with 17 bases spanning the gap. The germline gives CDR1 SGHRS, CDR2 YFSETQ. CDR3 in amino acids: CASRDIRVGPTNEKLFF. CDR3 in DNA: TGCGCCAGCAGGGACATTCGAGTGGGTCCAACTAATGAAAAACTGTTTTTT.

The V gene is TRBV7-8, the J gene TRBJ1-5; a possible D gene is TRBD1 (5 bases). The V gene lost 6 bases and the J gene lost 0 bases, with 18 bases spanning the gap. From germline, CDR1 is SGHVS and CDR2 FQNEAQ. The CDR3 totals 17 residues. The CDR3 coding sequence is TGTGCCAGCAGAATGGGGCGATGGGTTAATAGCAATCAGCCCCAGCATTTT. Protein product: CASRMGRWVNSNQPQHF.